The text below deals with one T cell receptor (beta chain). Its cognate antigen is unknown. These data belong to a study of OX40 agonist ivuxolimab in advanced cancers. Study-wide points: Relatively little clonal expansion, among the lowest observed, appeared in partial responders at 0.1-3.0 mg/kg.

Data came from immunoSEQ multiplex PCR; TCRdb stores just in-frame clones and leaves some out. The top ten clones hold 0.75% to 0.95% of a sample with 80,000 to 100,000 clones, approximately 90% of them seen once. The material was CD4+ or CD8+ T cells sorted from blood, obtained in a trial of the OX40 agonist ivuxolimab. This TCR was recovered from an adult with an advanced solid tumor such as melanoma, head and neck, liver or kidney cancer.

CDR3 sequence reads: CASSRDRGQRPLHF. The CDR3 DNA sequence: TGTGCCAGCAGCCGGGACAGGGGGCAGAGACCCCTCCACTTT. The chain uses TRBV6-6 and TRBJ1-6; TRBD1 matches 12 bases. The CDR3 has 14 amino acids. Germline trimming cut 6 bases from V and 12 bases from J; bases unmatched to any gene: 6. The V gene's germline CDR1 is MNHNY and CDR2 SVGAGI (reference sequence).